This is a list of T cell receptor beta chains from one sample in a study of cytomegalovirus exposure and HLA in healthy donors. The repertoire was sequenced with immunoSEQ multiplex PCR; TCRdb's copy has only in-frame clones and lacks some. The data show about 200,000 clones, more than 70% seen once. Sample: PBMCs. These receptors all come from a man between 35 and 55 years old in good health and CMV-seropositive. CDR3s include the opening cysteine and the closing phenylalanine or tryptophan. D genes are given only for firm matches. For some rows the clone size is stated as once, few or many, or as a class when expanded; others skip it.

j_call	clone_size	d_call	v_call	cdr3_nt	cdr3_aa
TRBJ1-5	.	.	TRBV27	TGTGCCAGCAGTTTATTGGGGGGTCAGCCCCAGCATTTT	CASSLLGGQPQHF
TRBJ2-1	.	TRBD1	TRBV2	TGTGCCAGCAGTGGACAGGGGGCGAGGTACAATGAGCAGTTCTTC	CASSGQGARYNEQFF
TRBJ2-1	.	TRBD2	TRBV9	TGTGCCAGCAGCAAAAGCGGGGAAAATGAGCAGTTCTTC	CASSKSGENEQFF
TRBJ1-1	.	TRBD1	TRBV5-1	TGCGCCAGCAGCCAGGGGGCGCGAAGCACTGAAGCTTTCTTT	CASSQGARSTEAFF
TRBJ2-1	.	TRBD2	TRBV7-9	TGTGCCAGCAGCCCCCTACTACTAGCGGGAGGGCGGAATGAGCAGTTCTTC	CASSPLLLAGGRNEQFF
TRBJ1-3	.	TRBD1	TRBV5-1	TGCGCCAGCAGCTGGACGGGACAGGGCTCTGGAAACACCATATATTTT	CASSWTGQGSGNTIYF
TRBJ1-4	.	.	TRBV10-3	TGTGCCATCAGTGACCCAGGGGCACCACTAGAAAAACTGTTTTTT	CAISDPGAPLEKLFF
TRBJ2-1	.	.	TRBV29-1	TGCAGCGTTGGGAGGGAGAGCGTTGGTGAGCAGTTCTTC	CSVGRESVGEQFF
TRBJ2-5	.	.	TRBV4-2	TGTGCCAGCAGCGTAACGGGAGACAGTGAGACCCAGTACTTC	CASSVTGDSETQYF
TRBJ2-5	.	TRBD2	TRBV19	TGTGCCAGTCACCCCCTCGGTGGAGGGCTAGCGGACCAAGAGACCCAGTACTTC	CASHPLGGGLADQETQYF
TRBJ2-1	.	TRBD2	TRBV7-2	TGTGCCAGCAGCTTAGGACTAGCGGGATACAATGAGCAGTTCTTC	CASSLGLAGYNEQFF
TRBJ1-1	.	.	TRBV10-3	TGTGCCATCAGTGGTGAGGTGAACACTGAAGCTTTCTTT	CAISGEVNTEAFF
TRBJ2-7	.	TRBD2	TRBV6-5	TGTGCCACCGGGACTAGCGGGCTCTACGAGCAGTACTTC	CATGTSGLYEQYF
TRBJ1-2	.	.	TRBV14	TGTGCCAGCAGCCCCCAGGAAAGAATATACTATGGCTACACCTTC	CASSPQERIYYGYTF
TRBJ1-2	.	TRBD1	TRBV11-2	TGTGCCAGCAGTCATAACAGGGGGCGCGACTATGGCTACACCTTC	CASSHNRGRDYGYTF
TRBJ2-7	.	.	TRBV6-1	TGTGCCAGCAGTGAGAGGAACAACTACGAGCAGTACTTC	CASSERNNYEQYF
TRBJ1-1	.	.	TRBV15	TGTGCCACCAGCAGAGCTGACACTGAAGCTTTCTTT	CATSRADTEAFF
TRBJ2-3	.	TRBD2	TRBV4-2	TGTGCCAGCAGCTTCAGCGGGAGGGGCACAGATACGCAGTATTTT	CASSFSGRGTDTQYF
TRBJ2-3	.	.	TRBV18	TGTGCCAGCTCACCCTCAGCAGATACGCAGTATTTT	CASSPSADTQYF
TRBJ2-6	once	TRBD2	TRBV4-1	TGCGCCAGCAGCCAAGATGGGCTGGGGGGGTCTGGGGCCAACGTCCTGACTTTC	CASSQDGLGGSGANVLTF
TRBJ2-5	.	TRBD2	TRBV27	TGTGCCAGCAGTTTCCACCGCCCTGGGCGGCGGGAGGGGAAGTACCAAGAGACCCAGTACTTC	CASSFHRPGRREGKYQETQYF
TRBJ2-1	once	.	TRBV2	TGTGCCAGCAACCTAGCTTCCTACAATGAGCAGTTCTTC	CASNLASYNEQFF
TRBJ2-2	few	TRBD2	TRBV28	TGTGCCAGCAGTCCTTCGACTGGCGGGAGACCCACCGGGGAGCTGTTTTTT	CASSPSTGGRPTGELFF
TRBJ2-3	.	TRBD1	TRBV11-2	TGTGCCAGCAGCTTAGGAAGGGACAGACGCACAGATACGCAGTATTTT	CASSLGRDRRTDTQYF
TRBJ2-1	.	TRBD1	TRBV25-1	TGTGCCAGCCAGGGGGCATCCTACAATGAGCAGTTCTTC	CASQGASYNEQFF
TRBJ2-5	.	TRBD2	TRBV19	TGTGCCAGTAGTATTTCGGGGACTAGCGGGAGGTCTCAACAAGAGACCCAGTACTTC	CASSISGTSGRSQQETQYF